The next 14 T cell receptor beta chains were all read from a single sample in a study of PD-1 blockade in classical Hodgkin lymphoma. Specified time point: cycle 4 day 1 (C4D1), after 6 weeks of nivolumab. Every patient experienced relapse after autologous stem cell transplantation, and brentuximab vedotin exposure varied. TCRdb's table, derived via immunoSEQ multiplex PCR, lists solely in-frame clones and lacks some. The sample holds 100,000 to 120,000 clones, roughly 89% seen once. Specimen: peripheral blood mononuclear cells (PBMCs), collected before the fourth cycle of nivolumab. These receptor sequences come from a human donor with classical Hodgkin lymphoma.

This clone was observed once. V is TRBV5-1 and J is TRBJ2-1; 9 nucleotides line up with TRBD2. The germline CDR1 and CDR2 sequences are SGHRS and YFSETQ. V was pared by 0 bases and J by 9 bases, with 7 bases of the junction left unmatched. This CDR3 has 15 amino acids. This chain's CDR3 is CASSLEASGNGEQFF. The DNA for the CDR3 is TGCGCCAGCAGCTTGGAGGCTAGCGGGAACGGTGAGCAGTTCTTC. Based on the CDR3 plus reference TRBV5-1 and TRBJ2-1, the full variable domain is KAGVTQTPRYLIKTRGQQVTLSCSPISGHRSVSWYQQTPGQGLQFLFEYFSETQRNKGNFPGRFSGRQFSNSRSEMNVSTLELGDSALYLCASSLEASGNGEQFFGPGTRLTVL.

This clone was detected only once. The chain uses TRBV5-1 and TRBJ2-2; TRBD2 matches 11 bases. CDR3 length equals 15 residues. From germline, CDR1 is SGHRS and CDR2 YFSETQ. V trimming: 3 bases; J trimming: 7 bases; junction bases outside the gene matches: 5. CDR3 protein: CASSWTSGLGGELFF. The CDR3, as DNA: TGCGCCAGCAGCTGGACTAGCGGGCTAGGCGGGGAGCTGTTTTTT.

Here the CDR3 reads CASSLAGRGGYGYTF. The CDR3 DNA reads TGTGCCAGCAGCTTGGCGGGGAGGGGAGGCTATGGCTACACCTTC. The V call is TRBV5-6, the J call TRBJ1-2; possibly TRBD1 for D (5 bases). The germline gives CDR1 SGHDT, CDR2 YYEEEE. CDR3 length: 15 amino acids. The ends were cut back, 0 bases at V and 4 bases at J, with 13 bases in the middle.

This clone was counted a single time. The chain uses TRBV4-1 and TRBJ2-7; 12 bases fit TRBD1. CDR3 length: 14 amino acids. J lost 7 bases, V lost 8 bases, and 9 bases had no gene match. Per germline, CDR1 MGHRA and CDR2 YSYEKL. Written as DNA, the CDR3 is TGCGCCAGCGCTCGCGGGACAGGGGGCGAGGAGCAGTACTTC. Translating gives CASARGTGGEEQYF.

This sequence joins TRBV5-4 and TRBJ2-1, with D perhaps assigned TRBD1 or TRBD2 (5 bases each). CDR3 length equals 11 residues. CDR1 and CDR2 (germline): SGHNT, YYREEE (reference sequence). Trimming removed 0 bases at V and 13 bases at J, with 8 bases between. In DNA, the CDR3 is TGTGCCAGCAGCTTGGGGGGGAGACAGTTCTTC. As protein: CASSLGGRQFF.

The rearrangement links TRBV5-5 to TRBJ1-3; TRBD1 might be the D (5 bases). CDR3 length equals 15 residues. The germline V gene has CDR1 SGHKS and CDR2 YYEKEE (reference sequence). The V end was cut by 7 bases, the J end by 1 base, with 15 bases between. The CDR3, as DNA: TGTGCCAGCGGAAGGGGTGGGGGTTCTGGAAACACCATATATTTT. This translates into CASGRGGGSGNTIYF.

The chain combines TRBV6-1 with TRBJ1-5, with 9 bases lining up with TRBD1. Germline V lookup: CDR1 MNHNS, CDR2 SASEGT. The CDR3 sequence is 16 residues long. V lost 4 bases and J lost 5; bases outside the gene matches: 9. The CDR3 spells CASSASRTGADQPQHF. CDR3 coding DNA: TGTGCCAGCAGTGCCTCCCGGACAGGGGCGGATCAGCCCCAGCATTTT.

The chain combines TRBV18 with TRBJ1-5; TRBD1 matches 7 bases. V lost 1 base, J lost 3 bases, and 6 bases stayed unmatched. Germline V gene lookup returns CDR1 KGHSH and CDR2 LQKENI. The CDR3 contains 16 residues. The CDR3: CASSPQGAGYNQPQHF. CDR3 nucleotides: TGTGCCAGCTCACCACAGGGGGCAGGGTACAATCAGCCCCAGCATTTT. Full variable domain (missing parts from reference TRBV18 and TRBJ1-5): NAGVMQNPRHLVRRRGQEARLRCSPMKGHSHVYWYRQLPEEGLKFMVYLQKENIIDESGMPKERFSAEFPKEGPSILRIQQVVRGDSAAYFCASSPQGAGYNQPQHFGDGTRLSIL.

CDR3 in DNA: TGTGCCAGCAGCAGGGGCCAGGAGAGCTCCTACAATGAGCAGTTCTTC. It encodes CASSRGQESSYNEQFF. The chain has TRBV2 and TRBJ2-1; tentative D call: TRBD1 (6 bases). The CDR3 totals 16 residues. Deletions cut 6 bases from V and 0 bases from J, with 15 bases between. CDR1 SNHLY and CDR2 FYNNEI come from the germline V gene.

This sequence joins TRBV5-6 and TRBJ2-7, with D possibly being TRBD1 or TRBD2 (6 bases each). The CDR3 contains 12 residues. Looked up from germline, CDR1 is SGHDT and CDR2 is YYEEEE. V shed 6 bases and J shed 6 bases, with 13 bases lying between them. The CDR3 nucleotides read TGTGCCAGCAACTACCGGGGGCTCGAGCAGTACTTC. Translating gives CASNYRGLEQYF.

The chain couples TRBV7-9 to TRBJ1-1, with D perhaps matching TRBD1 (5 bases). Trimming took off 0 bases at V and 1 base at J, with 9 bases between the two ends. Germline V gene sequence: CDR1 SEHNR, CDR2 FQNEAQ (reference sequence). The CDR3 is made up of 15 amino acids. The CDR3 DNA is TGTGCCAGCAGCTTAGCGCAGGGAGGGAACACTGAAGCTTTCTTT. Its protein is CASSLAQGGNTEAFF.

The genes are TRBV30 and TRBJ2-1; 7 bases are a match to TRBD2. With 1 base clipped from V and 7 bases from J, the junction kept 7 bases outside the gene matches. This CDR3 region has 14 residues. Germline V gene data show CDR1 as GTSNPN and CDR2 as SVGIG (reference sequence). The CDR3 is CAWSATGGWNEQFF. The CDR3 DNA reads TGTGCCTGGAGTGCAACGGGAGGTTGGAATGAGCAGTTCTTC.

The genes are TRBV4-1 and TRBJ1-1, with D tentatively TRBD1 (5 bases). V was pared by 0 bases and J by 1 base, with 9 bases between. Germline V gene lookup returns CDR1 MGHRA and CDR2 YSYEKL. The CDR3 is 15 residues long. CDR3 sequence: CASSQDHQGNTEAFF. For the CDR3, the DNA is TGCGCCAGCAGCCAAGATCATCAGGGGAACACTGAAGCTTTCTTT.

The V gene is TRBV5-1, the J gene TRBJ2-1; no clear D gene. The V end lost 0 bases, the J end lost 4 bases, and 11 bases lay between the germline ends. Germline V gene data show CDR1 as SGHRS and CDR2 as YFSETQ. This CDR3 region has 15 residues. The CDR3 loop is CASSLEALDYNEQFF. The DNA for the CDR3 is TGCGCCAGCAGCTTGGAGGCGCTAGATTACAATGAGCAGTTCTTC.